These 30 T cell receptor beta chains came from one sample sequenced in a study of blood T cell repertoires in COVID-19. Method: immunoSEQ multiplex PCR; TCRdb's copy keeps in-frame clones and lacks some. The sample has some 220,000 clones, around 83% seen once. Sample: peripheral blood. These receptors were collected from a man aged 50 or older who had recovered from COVID-19.

This chain uses TRBV18 with TRBJ1-1; D gene unclear. The CDR3 runs to 14 residues. Germline CDR1 is KGHSH and CDR2 is LQKENI. V gave up 5 bases and J gave up 0 bases, with 10 bases separating them. The chain's CDR3 is CASSSLGLNTEAFF. The CDR3 coding sequence is TGTGCCAGCTCAAGTCTTGGCCTGAACACTGAAGCTTTCTTT.

The rearrangement joins TRBV10-2 to TRBJ2-3, with 8 bases lining up with TRBD2. The CDR3 spans 14 residues. Per germline, CDR1 WSHSY and CDR2 SAAADI. The J segment lost 9 bases and the V segment lost 2 bases, leaving 7 bases of the junction unmatched. Here the CDR3 reads CASSEGVAGRTQYF. In DNA, the CDR3 is TGCGCCAGCAGTGAGGGGGTAGCGGGACGCACGCAGTATTTT.

The chain carries TRBV19 and TRBJ2-5; TRBD2 matches at 12 bases. This CDR3 has 14 amino acids. The trim removed 5 bases at V and 4 bases at J, leaving 2 bases unmatched. Germline-derived CDR1 and CDR2 are LNHDA and SQIVND (reference sequence). CDR3 sequence reads: CASSSTSGRETQYF. In nucleotides, the CDR3 is TGTGCCAGTAGTTCGACTAGCGGGAGAGAGACCCAGTACTTC.

The chain has TRBV2 and TRBJ2-7; possible D gene TRBD1, 5 bases. The CDR3 is 13 amino acids. Germline lookup yields CDR1 SNHLY and CDR2 FYNNEI. Trimming took off 3 bases at V and 2 bases at J, with 8 bases between the two ends. The CDR3: CASSESGPYEQYF. The CDR3 DNA is TGTGCCAGCAGTGAGTCAGGGCCCTACGAGCAGTACTTC. Drawing the rest from reference TRBV2 and TRBJ2-7, the complete variable domain is EPEVTQTPSHQVTQMGQEVILRCVPISNHLYFYWYRQILGQKVEFLVSFYNNEISEKSEIFDDQFSVERPDGSNFTLKIRSTKLEDSAMYFCASSESGPYEQYFGPGTRLTVT.

The chain employs TRBV28 and TRBJ2-7, with D possibly matching TRBD1 (6 bases). V shed 5 bases and J shed 4 bases, with 18 bases lying between them. Germline V gene sequence: CDR1 MDHEN, CDR2 SYDVKM. CDR3 size: 15 residues. CDR3: CASSAPGAALYEQYF. CDR3 bases: TGTGCCAGCAGTGCCCCAGGGGCGGCTCTGTACGAGCAGTACTTC.

The J gene is TRBJ2-7, the V gene TRBV7-9, with a possible D match to TRBD1 (5 bases). Looked up from germline, CDR1 is SEHNR and CDR2 is FQNEAQ (reference sequence). The CDR3 runs 12 residues. V was cut by 5 bases and J by 5 bases, with 10 bases left in between. CDR3 nucleotides: TGTGCCAGCAGCGCCGACAGTCACGAGCAGTACTTC. It codes for CASSADSHEQYF. Full variable domain (rest looked up from reference TRBV7-9 and TRBJ2-7): DTGVSQNPRHKITKRGQNVTFRCDPISEHNRLYWYRQTLGQGPEFLTYFQNEAQLEKSRLLSDRFSAERPKGSFSTLEIQRTEQGDSAMYLCASSADSHEQYFGPGTRLTVT.

The CDR3 protein is CASSLTGADGELFF. Written as DNA, the CDR3 is TGTGCCAGCAGCTTGACAGGGGCAGACGGGGAGCTGTTTTTT. The chain carries TRBV7-9 and TRBJ2-2; the match to TRBD1 covers 8 bases. The germline V gene has CDR1 SEHNR and CDR2 FQNEAQ (reference sequence). The V and J ends lost 3 bases and 7 bases, in that order; junction bases with no gene match: 4. The CDR3 is 14 amino acids.

The genes are TRBV7-2 and TRBJ2-5; 10 bases line up with TRBD2. This CDR3 is built from 15 residues. The germline gives CDR1 SGHTA, CDR2 FQGNSA. V lost 4 bases and J lost 2; bases outside the gene matches: 4. The CDR3 reads CASSYGTSVQETQYF. The CDR3 DNA reads as TGTGCCAGCAGCTACGGGACTAGCGTACAAGAGACCCAGTACTTC.

The chain links TRBV18 to TRBJ2-2, with 13 bases aligning to TRBD2. The V and J ends lost 6 bases and 6 bases, in that order; junction bases with no gene match: 7. CDR1 and CDR2 from the germline V gene are KGHSH and LQKENI. There are 16 residues in the CDR3. CDR3 bases: TGTGCCAGCTCCCAGACTAGCGGGAGGTCCGCCGGGGAGCTGTTTTTT. As protein: CASSQTSGRSAGELFF.

The chain is built from TRBV18 and TRBJ1-2; weak D call: TRBD1 (6 bases). This CDR3 spans 16 amino acids. The germline CDR1 and CDR2 sequences are KGHSH and LQKENI. Trimming shortened V by 0 bases and J by 7 bases, and 18 bases separated the two germline ends. CDR3 residues: CASSPPNRAELGGYTF. The CDR3 region has the DNA TGTGCCAGCTCACCACCGAACAGGGCAGAGTTGGGTGGCTACACCTTC.

This clone was recorded only once. The chain combines TRBV6-5 with TRBJ2-1; 12 positions match TRBD1. CDR3 length: 15 amino acids. The junction had 8 bases not matched to a gene; V was cut back by 6 bases and J by 8 bases. The germline gives CDR1 MNHEY, CDR2 SVGAGI. The CDR3 DNA follows: TGTGCCAGCAGCCGACCGGGACAGGGGGCTTATGAGCAGTTCTTC. It specifies CASSRPGQGAYEQFF.

The chain links TRBV3-1 (or the pseudogene TRBV3-2) to TRBJ1-5, with TRBD1 as a possible D gene (6 bases). Germline V gives CDR1 LGHDT, CDR2 YNNKEL (reference sequence). V lost 5 bases and J lost 8, with 16 bases in between. This CDR3 is 14 amino acids long. CDR3 nucleotide sequence: TGTGCCAGCAGCATGGGAGAGGGGGAAAAGCCCCAGCATTTT. As protein: CASSMGEGEKPQHF.

The V gene is TRBV27, the J gene TRBJ1-1, with TRBD1 matching 8 bases. CDR1 MNHEY and CDR2 SMNVEV come from the germline V gene (reference sequence). This CDR3 region has 15 residues. Trimming cost V 0 bases and J 3 bases; bases outside gene matches: 3. The CDR3 spells CASSLSLTGDTEAFF. The CDR3, as DNA: TGTGCCAGCAGTTTATCCCTGACAGGGGACACTGAAGCTTTCTTT.

This chain connects TRBV18 to TRBJ2-1; the match to TRBD1 covers 7 bases. CDR1 is KGHSH and CDR2 is LQKENI in the germline V gene. J was trimmed by 7 bases and V by 2 bases; bases with no gene match: 17. The CDR3 is 18 amino acids. The CDR3 protein is CASSPGSTGATLGNEQFF. The CDR3 DNA follows: TGTGCCAGCTCACCAGGAAGCACAGGGGCCACTCTCGGGAATGAGCAGTTCTTC.

This rearrangement joins TRBV5-1 to TRBJ2-1; TRBD1 might be the D (6 bases). Trimming took 2 bases from V and 0 from J, leaving 12 bases between them. Looked up from germline, CDR1 is SGHRS and CDR2 is YFSETQ. The CDR3 loop spans 16 amino acids. The CDR3 here is CASSFGTPGSYNEQFF. For the CDR3, the DNA is TGCGCCAGCAGCTTCGGGACACCGGGCTCCTACAATGAGCAGTTCTTC.

This clone appeared a single time. V is TRBV19 and J is TRBJ2-1; possible D gene TRBD1, 6 bases. Trimming removed 6 bases at V and 0 bases at J, with 15 bases between. The CDR3 spans 16 residues. Germline V gene sequence: CDR1 LNHDA, CDR2 SQIVND (reference sequence). The CDR3 reads CASRRRQDYSYNEQFF. The CDR3 coding sequence is TGTGCCAGTAGGAGACGACAGGATTACTCCTACAATGAGCAGTTCTTC.

V gene TRBV5-1 combines with J gene TRBJ1-6, with 8 positions matching TRBD1. The ends lost 0 bases at V and 10 bases at J; junction bases unmatched: 3. The CDR3 totals 14 residues. Germline lookup yields CDR1 SGHRS and CDR2 YFSETQ. The CDR3 sequence: CASSLGTGNSPLHF. DNA of the CDR3: TGCGCCAGCAGCTTGGGGACAGGGAACTCACCCCTCCACTTT.

This chain connects TRBV7-8 to TRBJ1-1, with a weak D call TRBD1 (5 bases). In germline, CDR1 is SGHVS, CDR2 FQNEAQ. Trimming took off 5 bases at V and 1 base at J, with 14 bases between the two ends. The CDR3 is made up of 15 amino acids. As DNA, the CDR3 is TGTGCCAGCAGCGAAAGATGGCAGGGGAACACTGAAGCTTTCTTT. It specifies CASSERWQGNTEAFF. Full variable domain (rest looked up from reference TRBV7-8 and TRBJ1-1): GAGVSQSPRYKVAKRGQDVALRCDPISGHVSLFWYQQALGQGPEFLTYFQNEAQLDKSGLPSDRFFAERPEGSVSTLKIQRTQQEDSAVYLCASSERWQGNTEAFFGQGTRLTVV.

The table lists this clone with a count of one. V usage is TRBV12-3 or TRBV12-4 and J usage is TRBJ2-3, with a tentative D call TRBD1 (6 bases). CDR3 length: 13 amino acids. The ends were cut back, 8 bases at V and 6 bases at J, with 15 bases in the middle. CDR3 sequence (DNA): TGTGCCAGCCATCTTCCAGGGGCCGATACGCAGTATTTT. Its translation is CASHLPGADTQYF.

The CDR3 sequence: CASSTHRVDQPQHF. DNA of the CDR3: TGTGCCAGCAGTACCCACAGGGTTGATCAGCCCCAGCATTTT. The rearrangement links TRBV28 to TRBJ1-5; a weak D match, TRBD1 (6 bases). The V end lost 5 bases, the J end lost 5 bases, and 13 bases lay between the germline ends. There are 14 residues in the CDR3. The germline V gene encodes CDR1 MDHEN and CDR2 SYDVKM.

In nucleotides, the CDR3 is TGTGCCAGCAGCCAAGATCGGGGACAGGTTAATGAAAAACTGTTTTTT. The encoded protein is CASSQDRGQVNEKLFF. This chain connects TRBV3-1 (or the pseudogene TRBV3-2) to TRBJ1-4; the match to TRBD1 covers 8 bases. In germline, CDR1 is LGHDT, CDR2 YNNKEL (reference sequence). This CDR3 contains 16 residues. The V and J ends lost 0 bases and 4 bases, in that order; junction bases with no gene match: 4.

This clone showed up many times. J is TRBJ1-1 and V is TRBV24-1; D perhaps matches TRBD1 (6 bases). The CDR3 has 14 amino acids. The V end lost 3 bases, the J end lost 1 base, and 8 bases lay between the germline ends. CDR1 and CDR2 from the germline V gene are KGHDR and SFDVKD. CDR3 nucleotide sequence: TGTGCCACCAGTGATGGGGGGGCGAACACTGAAGCTTTCTTT. It specifies CATSDGGANTEAFF.

The rearrangement joins TRBV5-1 to TRBJ2-7; 7 bases align to TRBD1. Trimming cost V 4 bases and J 6 bases; bases outside gene matches: 13. From germline, CDR1 is SGHRS and CDR2 YFSETQ. The CDR3 covers 15 residues. The CDR3 loop reads CASSLGQVKVGEQYF. CDR3 coding DNA: TGCGCCAGCAGCCTTGGACAGGTCAAGGTGGGCGAGCAGTACTTC.

The chain is built from TRBV6-1 and TRBJ1-1, with D tentatively TRBD1 (5 bases). V gave up 6 bases and J gave up 7 bases, with 12 bases separating them. In germline, CDR1 is MNHNS, CDR2 SASEGT. The CDR3 totals 12 residues. As DNA, the CDR3 is TGTGCCAGCAGCCAGGACACCTTTGAAGCTTTCTTT. It encodes CASSQDTFEAFF.

The gene calls are TRBV6-5 and TRBJ2-1, with 9 positions matching TRBD1. With V trimmed by 8 bases and J by 2 bases, 4 bases remained unmatched. CDR3 length: 14 amino acids. Germline CDR1 is MNHEY and CDR2 is SVGAGI. The CDR3 DNA follows: TGTGCCAGCGGAGGACAGGGGACCTACAATGAGCAGTTCTTC. Residues: CASGGQGTYNEQFF.

The chain carries TRBV10-1 and TRBJ2-2; 8 bases fit TRBD1. CDR3 length: 14 amino acids. V was pared by 6 bases and J by 4 bases, with 4 bases of the junction left unmatched. Looked up from germline, CDR1 is WNHNN and CDR2 is SYGVQD (reference sequence). The CDR3 loop reads CASSRTGSTGELFF. The CDR3 DNA follows: TGCGCCAGCAGCAGGACAGGGAGCACCGGGGAGCTGTTTTTT.

The CDR3 region has the DNA TGTGCCAGCAGCTTAGATATGGCTAGCGGGAGTACCCGATCCTACGAGCAGTACTTC. Residues: CASSLDMASGSTRSYEQYF. The J gene is TRBJ2-7, the V gene TRBV11-2; 10 positions match TRBD2. V lost 0 bases and J lost 1; bases outside the gene matches: 12. CDR3 length equals 19 residues. Germline values: CDR1 SGHAT, CDR2 FQNNGV.

This clone was detected only a few times. This chain connects TRBV28 to TRBJ1-6, with TRBD1 matching 7 bases. With V trimmed by 3 bases and J by 5 bases, 7 bases remained unmatched. Germline CDR1 MDHEN, CDR2 SYDVKM. The CDR3 is made up of 16 amino acids. The CDR3 reads CASSFSTGTHNSPLHF. For the CDR3, the DNA is TGTGCCAGCAGTTTCTCGACAGGGACGCATAATTCACCCCTCCACTTT. The whole variable domain, remainder taken from reference TRBV28 and TRBJ1-6, is DVKVTQSSRYLVKRTGEKVFLECVQDMDHENMFWYRQDPGLGLRLIYFSYDVKMKEKGDIPEGYSVSREKKERFSLILESASTNQTSMYLCASSFSTGTHNSPLHFGNGTRLTVT.

The genes are TRBV24-1 and TRBJ2-1; 13 bases are shared with TRBD2. J lost 5 bases, V lost 3 bases, and 6 bases had no gene match. Germline V lookup: CDR1 KGHDR, CDR2 SFDVKD. The CDR3 has 17 amino acids. The CDR3 is CATSDPRTSGRDNEQFF. The CDR3 nucleotides are TGTGCCACCAGTGATCCCCGAACTAGCGGGAGGGACAATGAGCAGTTCTTC.

The gene calls are TRBV7-9 and TRBJ1-6; the D gene is possibly TRBD1 (6 bases). With 1 base removed from V and 10 bases from J, the gap between germline ends came to 17 bases. The CDR3 covers 16 residues. Germline V lookup: CDR1 SEHNR, CDR2 FQNEAQ (reference sequence). CDR3 DNA sequence: TGTGCCAGCAGCTTAGGCGTTAACAGGGAGAGATCACCCCTCCACTTT. It specifies CASSLGVNRERSPLHF.